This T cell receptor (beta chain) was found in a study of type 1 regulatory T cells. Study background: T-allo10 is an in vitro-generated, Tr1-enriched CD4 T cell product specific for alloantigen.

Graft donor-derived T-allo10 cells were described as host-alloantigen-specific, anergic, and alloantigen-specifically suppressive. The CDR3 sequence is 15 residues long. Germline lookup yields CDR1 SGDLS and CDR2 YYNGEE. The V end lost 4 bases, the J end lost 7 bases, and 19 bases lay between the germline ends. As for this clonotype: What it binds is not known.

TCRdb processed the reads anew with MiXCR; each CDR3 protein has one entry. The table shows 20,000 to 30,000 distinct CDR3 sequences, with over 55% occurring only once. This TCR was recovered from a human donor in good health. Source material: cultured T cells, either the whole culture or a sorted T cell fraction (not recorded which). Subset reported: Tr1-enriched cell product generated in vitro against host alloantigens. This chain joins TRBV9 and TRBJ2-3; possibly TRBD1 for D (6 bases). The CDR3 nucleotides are TGTGCCAGCAGCCCGAGGACAGAAGCTCTTTATACGCAGTATTTT. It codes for CASSPRTEALYTQYF.